This T cell receptor beta chain was captured by sequencing in a study of regulatory T cells in long-lasting Graves disease. The study, taken as a whole, reports: For persistent Graves' patients, TCR diversity was lower than for newly diagnosed ones.

Specified time point: newly diagnosed GD, antithyroid drugs for less than 3 months. RNA from PBMCs was the source of the TCR library. EDTA tubes received roughly 9.7 milliliters of drawn peripheral blood. For TCR beta, libraries came from iRepertoire HTBI primers and Arm-PCR of CDR3 regions. TCRdb recomputed calls from the multiplex PCR reads with MiXCR, one row per CDR3 protein. There are approximately 310,000 distinct CDR3 sequences in the sample; roughly 18% occur only once, and roughly 40% lies in the top ten. The table lists this clonotype with many counts. What it recognizes is unknown. Deletions cut 6 bases from V and 3 bases from J, with 6 bases between. This CDR3 is 11 amino acids long. CDR1 and CDR2 from the germline V gene are MNHNS and SASEGT.

Specimen: peripheral blood mononuclear cells (PBMCs), collected at new diagnosis, from a patient treated with antithyroid drugs. This receptor was taken from a female donor with Graves disease. The chain is built from TRBV6-1 and TRBJ2-7; no clear D. CDR3 in DNA: TGTGCCAGCAGCGCGATCTACGAGCAGTACTTC. Translating gives CASSAIYEQYF.